The 20 T cell receptor beta chains reported below all come from one sample, sequenced in a study of glioma-infiltrating T cells. Using RNA template, CDR3s of TCR alpha and beta were amplified with iRepertoire arm-PCR. TCRdb re-called the multiplex PCR reads with MiXCR, one entry per CDR3 protein. The table has roughly 190,000 distinct CDR3 sequences, over 25% seen once. Sequenced input: glioma tissue, nonneoplastic brain tissue, or PBMCs (not recorded which). All receptors derive from a human donor with low-grade glioma or glioblastoma, undergoing nonglioma brain surgery, or in good health (not recorded which).

With respect to this clonotype: With a much larger clone just one base away, this may be a read error. The rearrangement uses TRBV10-3 and TRBJ2-7; the D gene could be TRBD1 or TRBD2 (5 bases each). CDR1 ENHRY and CDR2 SYGVKD come from the germline V gene. The CDR3 has 13 amino acids. CDR3 region: CAISRDLNYEKYF. DNA for the CDR3: TGTGCCATCTCCCGGGACCTAAACTACGAGAAGTACTTC.

This clonotype has only a few counts. The V and J genes are TRBV19 and TRBJ2-2, with TRBD1 identical over 8 bases. CDR3 length equals 15 residues. Losses at the gene ends were 1 base for V and 4 bases for J; bases not matched to a gene: 2. CDR1 is LNHDA and CDR2 is SQIVND in the germline V gene (reference sequence). DNA for the CDR3: TGTGCCAGTAGTATAGGAGACAGGGGCACCGGGGAGCTGTTTTTT. Its translation: CASSIGDRGTGELFF. Together with reference TRBV19 and TRBJ2-2, the CDR3 gives the full variable domain: DGGITQSPKYLFRKEGQNVTLSCEQNLNHDAMYWYRQDPGQGLRLIYYSQIVNDFQKGDIAEGYSVSREKKESFPLTVTSAQKNPTAFYLCASSIGDRGTGELFFGEGSRLTVL.

Worth noting for this clonotype: This clone may be a read error of a much larger clone one base away. The chain couples TRBV6-5 to TRBJ1-3; D is perhaps TRBD1 (5 bases). The CDR3 spans 15 residues. V was trimmed by 5 bases and J by 0 bases, leaving 11 bases between them. Germline V gene lookup returns CDR1 MNHEY and CDR2 SVGAGI. For the CDR3, the DNA is TGTGCCAGCAGTGGTGCAGGGAACTCTGGAAACACCATATATTTT. Its translation: CASSGAGNSGNTIYF.

As regards this clonotype: This may stem from a read error, because a much larger clone lies one nucleotide away. V gene TRBV20-1 combines with J gene TRBJ2-7, with 9 positions matching TRBD1. V gave up 3 bases and J gave up 6 bases; unmatched junction bases: 9. The CDR3 is 14 amino acids. Germline CDR1 and CDR2: DFQATT and SNEGSKA (reference sequence). CDR3 coding DNA: TGCAGTGCTAGGACGGTACAGGGGGCCGGCGAGCAGTACTTC. This translates into CSARTVQGAGEQYF.

This clonotype was found many times. The chain couples TRBV27 to TRBJ2-7, with a weak D call TRBD1 (5 bases). From germline, CDR1 is MNHEY and CDR2 SMNVEV (reference sequence). The V gene lost 3 bases and the J gene lost 2 bases, with 8 bases spanning the gap. This CDR3 is 13 amino acids long. The CDR3, as DNA: TGTGCCAGCAGTTTCAGGGAACCCTACGAGCAGTACTTC. Translation gives CASSFREPYEQYF.

The chain combines TRBV30 with TRBJ1-2, with D hard to call. This CDR3 is built from 13 residues. Germline assignment: CDR1 GTSNPN and CDR2 SVGIG (reference sequence). V lost 2 bases and J lost 4, with 11 bases in between. The CDR3 reads CAWSQRQFYGYTF. CDR3 nucleotide sequence: TGTGCCTGGAGTCAGCGTCAGTTCTATGGCTACACCTTC.

This clonotype was counted ten times or more. This chain uses TRBV7-8 with TRBJ2-4; D remains unclear. The CDR3 runs 15 residues. The germline V gene has CDR1 SGHVS and CDR2 FQNEAQ. V dropped 5 bases and J dropped 2 bases, with 13 bases sitting between them. CDR3 in DNA: TGTGCCAGCAGCCCCGGAACGGATACCAAAAACATTCAGTACTTC. This gives the protein CASSPGTDTKNIQYF. The full variable domain, rest sourced from reference TRBV7-8 and TRBJ2-4, is GAGVSQSPRYKVAKRGQDVALRCDPISGHVSLFWYQQALGQGPEFLTYFQNEAQLDKSGLPSDRFFAERPEGSVSTLKIQRTQQEDSAVYLCASSPGTDTKNIQYFGAGTRLSVL.

This clonotype has ten or more counts. V and J are TRBV27 and TRBJ2-4; 8 bases match TRBD1. There are 16 residues in the CDR3. The J segment lost 3 bases and the V segment lost 5 bases, leaving 9 bases of the junction unmatched. CDR1 MNHEY and CDR2 SMNVEV come from the germline V gene (reference sequence). CDR3 bases: TGTGCCAGCAGTCCACGACAGGGGAGGAGCAAAAACATTCAGTACTTC. Encoded protein: CASSPRQGRSKNIQYF.

This clonotype has only a few counts. The V gene is TRBV4-2, the J gene TRBJ2-4; 12 nucleotides agree with TRBD2. The CDR3 is 16 residues long. CDR1 is LGHNA and CDR2 is YNFKEQ in the germline V gene. V lost 6 bases, J lost 4 bases, and 7 bases stayed unmatched. This CDR3 is CASSPKTSGSKNIQYF. CDR3 nucleotide sequence: TGTGCCAGCAGTCCTAAGACTAGCGGGAGTAAAAACATTCAGTACTTC.

The J gene is TRBJ2-7, the V gene TRBV6-2 or TRBV6-3; 9 nucleotides match TRBD2. J lost 4 bases, V lost 5 bases, and 9 bases had no gene match. The CDR3 runs 15 residues. Per the germline V gene, CDR1 is MNHEY and CDR2 is SVGEGT. The CDR3 loop reads CASSQGLAVRYEQYF. CDR3 nucleotides: TGTGCCAGCAGTCAGGGACTAGCAGTCCGGTACGAGCAGTACTTC.

The chain recombines TRBV4-2 with TRBJ2-7, with no clear D. The germline CDR1 and CDR2 sequences are LGHNA and YNFKEQ. The CDR3 is 14 residues long. Trimming left V 1 base short and J 0 bases short, with 7 bases between. This chain's CDR3 is CASSQASSSYEQYF. The CDR3 DNA follows: TGTGCCAGCAGCCAAGCTAGTAGCTCCTACGAGCAGTACTTC.

This clonotype was observed at least ten times. This chain links TRBV20-1 with TRBJ1-2; TRBD1 matches 9 bases. The CDR3 totals 14 residues. Germline V lookup: CDR1 DFQATT, CDR2 SNEGSKA (reference sequence). With 0 bases clipped from V and 8 bases from J, the junction kept 7 bases outside the gene matches. The CDR3 sequence is CSARDATGGGGYTF. The CDR3 nucleotides read TGCAGTGCTAGAGATGCGACAGGGGGAGGGGGCTACACCTTC.

In its sample, this clonotype was seen a few times. V and J are TRBV30 and TRBJ1-1; no clear D gene. V was pared by 3 bases and J by 6 bases, with 8 bases between. CDR3 length: 11 amino acids. Germline CDR1 GTSNPN, CDR2 SVGIG (reference sequence). CDR3 coding DNA: TGTGCCTGGAGGGCCACAGCTGAAGCTTTCTTT. The encoded protein is CAWRATAEAFF.

This sequence joins TRBV9 and TRBJ2-5; TRBD1 or TRBD2 may be the D gene (5 bases each). There are 15 residues in the CDR3. Germline V gene sequence: CDR1 SGDLS, CDR2 YYNGEE. Trimming removed 0 bases from V and 2 bases from J, with 11 bases in between. This CDR3 is CASSVGRGPQETQYF. Written as DNA, the CDR3 is TGTGCCAGCAGCGTAGGACGGGGCCCTCAAGAGACCCAGTACTTC.

There are many counts of this clonotype. The chain is built from TRBV4-1 and TRBJ1-3, with no clear D. V was shortened by 0 bases and J by 0 bases, with 6 bases between the two germline ends. The length of the CDR3 is 15 residues. Germline-derived CDR1 and CDR2 are MGHRA and YSYEKL. The CDR3 coding sequence is TGCGCCAGCAGCCAAGACGGCTTCTCTGGAAACACCATATATTTT. Translation: CASSQDGFSGNTIYF.

This chain connects TRBV30 to TRBJ1-5; no firm D call. Per the germline V gene, CDR1 is GTSNPN and CDR2 is SVGIG (reference sequence). The CDR3 runs to 13 residues. V dropped 3 bases and J dropped 0 bases, with 6 bases sitting between them. This CDR3 is CAWSPYSNQPQHF. CDR3 bases: TGTGCCTGGAGCCCTTATAGCAATCAGCCCCAGCATTTT. Full variable domain (missing parts from reference TRBV30 and TRBJ1-5): SQTIHQWPATLVQPVGSPLSLECTVEGTSNPNLYWYRQAAGRGLQLLFYSVGIGQISSEVPQNLSASRPQDRQFILSSKKLLLSDSGFYLCAWSPYSNQPQHFGDGTRLSIL.

Concerning this clonotype itself: It may be a read error: a sequence one base away is much more abundant. The rearrangement joins TRBV4-2 to TRBJ2-1; D is perhaps TRBD1 (6 bases). This CDR3 contains 14 residues. Germline values: CDR1 LGHNA, CDR2 YNFKEQ. As DNA, the CDR3 is TGTGCCAGCAGCCAACTCCTATGGGACAATGGGCAGTTCTTC. This gives the protein CASSQLLWDNGQFF.

This sequence joins TRBV7-2 and TRBJ1-2; D perhaps matches TRBD1 (6 bases). This CDR3 has 15 residues. The germline V gene encodes CDR1 SGHTA and CDR2 FQGNSA. Trimming took 5 bases from V and 3 from J, leaving 16 bases between them. Here the CDR3 reads CASSDWGRDDYGYTF. The CDR3 bases are TGTGCCAGCAGCGATTGGGGGCGTGATGACTATGGCTACACCTTC.

This clonotype was observed many times. CDR3 bases: TGTGCCACCAGTGATCCCGGGAGGGAGACCCAGTACTTC. Its protein is CATSDPGRETQYF. This chain uses TRBV24-1 with TRBJ2-5; 7 nucleotides align to TRBD2. V was clipped by 3 bases and J by 5 bases; unmatched bases: 2. Germline CDR1 is KGHDR and CDR2 is SFDVKD. The CDR3 is 13 amino acids.

This clonotype was recorded at least ten times. The chain combines TRBV19 with TRBJ1-2; D may be TRBD1 (5 bases). The germline CDR1 and CDR2 sequences are LNHDA and SQIVND (reference sequence). Trimming shortened V by 2 bases and J by 5 bases, and 21 bases separated the two germline ends. This CDR3 is 17 amino acids long. CDR3 in amino acids: CASSIRAAGVPEYGYTF. CDR3 in DNA: TGTGCCAGTAGTATACGTGCCGCGGGGGTCCCGGAATATGGCTACACCTTC.